This T cell receptor beta chain was recorded in a study of cytomegalovirus exposure and HLA in healthy donors. With regard to this clone: What it binds is unknown.

General study points: Three chains linked to CMV were shown in vitro to be specific for CMV antigens.

The CDR3 is 14 amino acids. Germline lookup yields CDR1 LGHNT and CDR2 FRNRAP. The V segment lost 9 bases and the J segment 5 bases; nucleotides outside the gene matches: 8. This PCR relied on a set of 60 Vbeta primers and 13 Jbeta primers. The method was immunoSEQ multiplex PCR; TCRdb's version includes in-frame clones alone and lacks a portion of them. The table lists roughly 33,000 clones. Material: PBMCs. The receptor was derived from a middle-aged woman in good health and CMV-seropositive. This rearrangement joins TRBV12-5 to TRBJ2-2; 8 positions match TRBD2. CDR3 in amino acids: CASRAGDSTGELFF. DNA of the CDR3: TGTGCTAGCCGAGCGGGAGATTCGACCGGGGAGCTGTTTTTT.